Reported below is one T cell receptor (beta chain). Its matching antigen is unknown. The data were obtained in a study of CXCR3-negative and CXCR3-positive naive CD8 T cells. Whole-study results and caveats: Because surface CD5 did not distinguish the naive subsets, TCR strength was inferred from TRB CDR3 properties. Higher TRB CDR3 hydrophobicity marked CXCR3-positive naive cells relative to CXCR3-negative naive cells. For memory CD8+ cells diversity was much lower, but both naive subsets had comparably high diversity.

This CDR3 has 14 residues. The germline CDR1 and CDR2 sequences are SQVTM and ANQGSEA. With UMI labels, 5' RACE was used to prepare the TRB cDNA libraries. Each CDR3 protein gets one entry in TCRdb, which reprocessed the 5' RACE reads and gives no DNA. The table for this sample gives roughly 100,000 distinct CDR3 sequences. The V call is TRBV29-1, the J call TRBJ1-2; no DNA is available, so the TRBD1 call from TCRdb remains unchecked. This receptor was taken from a human donor in good health. Some clones in this sample may be carry-over from other donors' samples. The sequencing input was naive CXCR3+ CD8+ T cells from blood. Subset in this sample: CD45RO-CCR7+CD27+CD95- naive CD8+ T cells expressing CXCR3 (TNR3+). Here the CDR3 reads CSVETPGQGNGYTF.